This TCR beta chain was recorded in a study of blood T cell repertoires in COVID-19. In the authors' methods: Reference gene primer amplification gave nucleated cell count estimates. The method was immunoSEQ multiplex PCR; TCRdb's version includes in-frame clones alone and lacks a portion of them. That table gives V, J and clone size, and the DNA gave D and trimming. The data show some 200,000 clones, less than 90% seen once. The CDR3 is 18 residues long. After removal of 0 bases from V and 8 bases from J, the junction contained 13 bases not matched to a gene. The V and J genes are TRBV5-7 and TRBJ1-4, with 10 positions matching TRBD1. TRBV5-7 falls under the ORF class, with uncertain function. What was sequenced was peripheral blood. This receptor was taken from a woman aged 60 to 75 who had recovered from COVID-19. The CDR3 reads CASSLEGDRGQIEEKLFF. CDR3 coding DNA: TGTGCCAGCAGCTTGGAGGGAGACAGGGGGCAGATTGAGGAAAAACTGTTTTTT.